This TCR beta chain was observed in a study of blood T cell repertoires in COVID-19 (dated by TCRdb to 2019 to 2021). Background on the whole study: Samples from collaborators originated in the United States, Italy and Spain and spanned both the acute and convalescent phases of COVID-19. The material from the prospective study consisted of cDNA or gDNA derived from T cells, B-cell-depleted T cells, or PBMCs. Subjects who had been exposed to COVID-19, were actively infected with it, or had recovered from it provided the deeply sampled blood TCRbeta repertoires that made up the dataset. A freely available public database, intended as a resource for researchers studying the immune response to SARS-CoV-2, is where the repertoires were released. The samples were drawn from the first 160 participants of the ongoing ImmuneRACE study and from some 1,300 subjects provided by 6 global collaborators. Sample metadata almost always included a de-identified subject ID, COVID-19 status, age in years and sex. Where available, HLA class I and class II types were taken from metadata supplied by the sample provider and were not determined by assay-based typing. General findings and caveats noted by the study authors: The amount of clinical and demographic metadata varied by source and participant and was provided uncurated.

The CDR3 runs 14 residues from the cysteine to the phenylalanine. The CDR3 DNA has 42 bases and is translated from base 1. The germline V gene encodes CDR1 SGHTA and CDR2 FQGNSA. Trimmed from V: 4 bases; trimmed from J: 10 bases; junction bases lacking a gene match: 7. Regarding this clone: The antigen it binds to is not known. No qualities accompany the bases; no much larger clone lies one base away.

Each collaborating institution followed its own protocols to collect whole blood in K2EDTA tubes. For TCRbeta analysis, collaborators shipped samples as frozen whole blood, isolated PBMCs, or DNA extracted from either of those sample types. The immunoSEQ Assay, a bias-controlled multiplex PCR, was used to amplify TCRbeta CDR3 regions from genomic DNA. The published analysis was carried out like this. Nucleated cell counts per sample were estimated from amplification of reference gene primers within the assay. Sequence reads were collapsed and filtered to measure the absolute abundance of every unique TCRbeta CDR3 rearrangement. For each sample, productive Simpson clonality was calculated as the square root of Simpson's diversity index over productive rearrangements. TCRdb mirrors the immuneACCESS table, restricted to in-frame sequences. Some clones are absent from its copies; in checked studies, under half trace to an unresolved V gene, and the reason for the others is unknown. Clonal size and the V and J genes are those of that table, whereas D and trimming came from the DNA. The sample includes 81,000 or so clones, with about 85% observed a single time. Clones ranked in the top ten supply 12% of the sample.

The chain is encoded by TRBV7-2 joined to TRBJ1-6; TRBD1 agrees with 7 junctional bases. This clonotype originated in a woman in her seventies with active or convalescent COVID-19. Sequenced sample: peripheral blood. The DNA reads TGTGCCAGCAGCTCGACAGGGTCCCAATCACCCCTCCACTTT. Its protein reads: CASSSTGSQSPLHF.